This T cell receptor (beta chain) appears in the sequencing data of a study of T cells in Graves' hyperthyroidism and ophthalmopathy. CDR1 and CDR2 from the germline V gene are GTSNPN and SVGIG (reference sequence). Unmatched junction bases numbered 18, after V lost 5 bases and J lost 15 bases. This CDR3 spans 14 amino acids. RNA transcripts were the template for amplifying TCR beta CDR3 regions. A set of HTBI primers served as the primers for a first-round RT-PCR of the TCR CDR3. TCRdb reanalysed the multiplex PCR reads using MiXCR and keeps one entry per CDR3 protein. The table shows hundreds of thousands of distinct CDR3 sequences, with less than 15% occurring only once.

The specimen was blood. The TCR comes from a woman younger than 35 with Graves' hyperthyroidism. The V gene is TRBV30, the J gene TRBJ2-1, with TRBD2 matching 8 bases. In DNA form, the CDR3 reads TGTGCCTGGTCTCTGGGACTAGGTTTAGGGGGGCGGTTCTTC. Amino acids: CAWSLGLGLGGRFF.